A single sample gave rise to the 7 T cell receptor beta chains below, sequenced in a study of CD8+CD57+ T cells in acquired aplastic anemia. Using genomic DNA as the template, TCR beta VDJ and CDR3 profiling was carried out. TCRdb re-called the reads with MiXCR, one entry per CDR3 protein. The data show more than 40,000 distinct CDR3 sequences, with about 78% seen just once and around 34% held by the top ten. Sequencing was performed on sorted CD4+, CD8+, or CD8+CD57+ T cells (not recorded which) from PBMCs. The receptors originated from a human donor in good health, serving as a control.

This clonotype was picked up one time. V and J are TRBV11-1 and TRBJ1-2; TRBD1 might be the D (5 bases). Trimming took off 2 bases at V and 5 bases at J, with 21 bases between the two ends. The CDR3 is 17 residues long. CDR1 and CDR2 from the germline V gene are SGHAT and FQDESV (reference sequence). CDR3 sequence reads: CASSLQSSHAGKYGYTF. CDR3 DNA: TGTGCCAGCAGCTTACAGAGTAGTCATGCAGGGAAATATGGCTACACCTTC. The complete variable domain, with remaining parts taken from reference TRBV11-1 and TRBJ1-2, reads EAEVAQSPRYKITEKSQAVAFWCDPISGHATLYWYRQILGQGPELLVQFQDESVVDDSQLPKDRFSAERLKGVDSTLKIQPAELGDSAMYLCASSLQSSHAGKYGYTFGSGTRLTVV.

The V and J genes are TRBV7-6 and TRBJ2-5; 8 bases align to TRBD1. The CDR3 has 15 amino acids. V was pared by 6 bases and J by 5 bases, with 11 bases of the junction left unmatched. Germline CDR1 SGHVS, CDR2 FNYEAQ. The CDR3, as DNA: TGTGCCAGCAGGACCCAGGGGGCATTCGGGGAGACCCAGTACTTC. Its protein is CASRTQGAFGETQYF.

This clonotype was observed a few times. A much more abundant neighbour one base away suggests this may be a read error. The rearrangement joins TRBV3-1 to TRBJ1-6, with D uncertain. Trimming took off 4 bases at V and 0 bases at J, with 10 bases between the two ends. This CDR3 region has 16 residues. Germline V gene data show CDR1 as LGHDT and CDR2 as YNNKEL (reference sequence). The CDR3 DNA reads as TGTGCCAGCAGCCCGGCGGAGATCTCCTATAATTCACCCCTCCACTTT. This encodes CASSPAEISYNSPLHF.

DNA for the CDR3: TGCAGCGTTGCGACTGGACAAGAGACCCAGTACTTC. Translated: CSVATGQETQYF. The genes are TRBV29-1 and TRBJ2-5; no clear D gene. V was trimmed by 4 bases and J by 2 bases, leaving 8 bases between them. There are 12 residues in the CDR3. Looked up from germline, CDR1 is SQVTM and CDR2 is ANQGSEA.

The rearrangement joins TRBV19 to TRBJ1-6; D remains unclear. The V end lost 4 bases, the J end lost 0 bases, and 16 bases lay between the germline ends. Germline V CDR1 and CDR2: LNHDA, SQIVND (reference sequence). The CDR3 has 18 residues. The CDR3 region is CASSTARHKSSYNSPLHF. The CDR3, as DNA: TGTGCCAGTAGTACGGCCAGACACAAGAGCTCCTATAATTCACCCCTCCACTTT.

This clonotype was recorded at least ten times. This rearrangement joins TRBV30 to TRBJ2-5; 8 nucleotides align to TRBD2. The CDR3 contains 19 residues. V was pared by 0 bases and J by 3 bases, with 18 bases of the junction left unmatched. The germline CDR1 and CDR2 sequences are GTSNPN and SVGIG (reference sequence). The CDR3, as DNA: TGTGCCTGGAGTGTACTGGGAGCGGGAGCTTTAAAGTCTGAAGAGACCCAGTACTTC. Its protein product is CAWSVLGAGALKSEETQYF.

The rearrangement joins TRBV10-2 to TRBJ2-2; D is unresolved. Germline CDR1 reads WSHSY; CDR2 reads SAAADI. The CDR3 has 13 residues. With 3 bases removed from V and 5 bases from J, the gap between germline ends came to 7 bases. The CDR3 DNA reads TGCGCCAGCAGTGATTACGAGACCGGGGAGCTGTTTTTT. This translates into CASSDYETGELFF.